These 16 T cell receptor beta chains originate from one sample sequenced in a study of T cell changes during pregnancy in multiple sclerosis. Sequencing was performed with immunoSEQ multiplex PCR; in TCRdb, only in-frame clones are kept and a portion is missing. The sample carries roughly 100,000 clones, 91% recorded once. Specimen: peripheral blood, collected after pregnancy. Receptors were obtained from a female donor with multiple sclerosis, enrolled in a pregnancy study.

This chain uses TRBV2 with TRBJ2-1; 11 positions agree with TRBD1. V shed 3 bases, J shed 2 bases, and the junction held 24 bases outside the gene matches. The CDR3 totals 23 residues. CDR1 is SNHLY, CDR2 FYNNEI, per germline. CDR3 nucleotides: TGTGCCAGCAGTGAGGGTTGGGACAGGGGGTTCCAAAGCCCAAGGACAGCCTACAATGAGCAGTTCTTC. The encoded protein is CASSEGWDRGFQSPRTAYNEQFF.

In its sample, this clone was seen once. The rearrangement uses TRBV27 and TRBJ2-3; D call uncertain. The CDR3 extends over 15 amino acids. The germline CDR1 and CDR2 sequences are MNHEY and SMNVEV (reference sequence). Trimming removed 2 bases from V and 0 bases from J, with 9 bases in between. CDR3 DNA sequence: TGTGCCAGCAGTTTACTGATTACTAGCACAGATACGCAGTATTTT. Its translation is CASSLLITSTDTQYF.

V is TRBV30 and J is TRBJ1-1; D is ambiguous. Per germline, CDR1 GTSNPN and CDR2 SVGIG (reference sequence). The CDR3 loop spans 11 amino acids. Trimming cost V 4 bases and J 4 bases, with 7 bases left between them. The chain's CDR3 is CAWNEGTEAFF. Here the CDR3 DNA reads TGTGCCTGGAATGAGGGCACTGAAGCTTTCTTT.

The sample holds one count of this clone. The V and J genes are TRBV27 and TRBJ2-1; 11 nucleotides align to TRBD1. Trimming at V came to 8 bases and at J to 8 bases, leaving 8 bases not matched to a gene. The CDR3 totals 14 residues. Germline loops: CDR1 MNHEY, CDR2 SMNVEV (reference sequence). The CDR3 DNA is TGTGCCAGCGCCTGGACAGGGGGCGGCTATGAGCAGTTCTTC. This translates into CASAWTGGGYEQFF.

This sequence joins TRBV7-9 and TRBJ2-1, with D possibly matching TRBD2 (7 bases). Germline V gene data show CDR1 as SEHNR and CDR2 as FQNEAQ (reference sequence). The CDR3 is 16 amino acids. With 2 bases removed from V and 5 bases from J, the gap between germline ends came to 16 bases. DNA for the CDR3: TGTGCCAGCAGCTTATTTCTAGGGGGGGCTAACAATGAGCAGTTCTTC. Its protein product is CASSLFLGGANNEQFF.

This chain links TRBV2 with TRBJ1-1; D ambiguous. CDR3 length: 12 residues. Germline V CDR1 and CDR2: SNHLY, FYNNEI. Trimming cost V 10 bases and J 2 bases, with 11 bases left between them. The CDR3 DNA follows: TGTGCCACCAGGCGTGGTAACACTGAAGCTTTCTTT. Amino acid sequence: CATRRGNTEAFF. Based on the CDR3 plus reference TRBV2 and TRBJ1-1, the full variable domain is EPEVTQTPSHQVTQMGQEVILRCVPISNHLYFYWYRQILGQKVEFLVSFYNNEISEKSEIFDDQFSVERPDGSNFTLKIRSTKLEDSAMYFCATRRGNTEAFFGQGTRLTVV.

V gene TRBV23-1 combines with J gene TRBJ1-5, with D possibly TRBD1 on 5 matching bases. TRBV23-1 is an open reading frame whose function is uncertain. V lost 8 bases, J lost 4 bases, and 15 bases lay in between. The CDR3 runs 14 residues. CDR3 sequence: CASEPSGANQPQHF. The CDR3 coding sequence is TGCGCCAGCGAGCCAAGTGGGGCGAATCAGCCCCAGCATTTT.

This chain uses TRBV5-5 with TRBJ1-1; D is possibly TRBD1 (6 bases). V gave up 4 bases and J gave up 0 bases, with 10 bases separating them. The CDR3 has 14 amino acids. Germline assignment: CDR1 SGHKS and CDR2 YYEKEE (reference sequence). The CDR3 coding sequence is TGTGCCAGCAGCGAACAGGGAATGAACACTGAAGCTTTCTTT. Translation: CASSEQGMNTEAFF.

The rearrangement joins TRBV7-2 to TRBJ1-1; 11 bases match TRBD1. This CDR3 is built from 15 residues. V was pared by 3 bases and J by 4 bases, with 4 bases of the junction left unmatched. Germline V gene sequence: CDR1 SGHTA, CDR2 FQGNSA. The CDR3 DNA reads TGTGCCAGCAGCTTGGACAGGGGGCCTAGCACTGAAGCTTTCTTT. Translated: CASSLDRGPSTEAFF.

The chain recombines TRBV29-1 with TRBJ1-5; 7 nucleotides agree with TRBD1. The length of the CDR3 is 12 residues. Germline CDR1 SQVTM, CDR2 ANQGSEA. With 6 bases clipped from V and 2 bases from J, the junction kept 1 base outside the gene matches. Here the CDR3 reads CSVQGGNQPQHF. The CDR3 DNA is TGCAGCGTCCAGGGGGGCAATCAGCCCCAGCATTTT. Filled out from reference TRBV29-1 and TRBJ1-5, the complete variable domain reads SAVISQKPSRDICQRGTSLTIQCQVDSQVTMMFWYRQQPGQSLTLIATANQGSEATYESGFVIDKFPISRPNLTFSTLTVSNMSPEDSSIYLCSVQGGNQPQHFGDGTRLSIL.

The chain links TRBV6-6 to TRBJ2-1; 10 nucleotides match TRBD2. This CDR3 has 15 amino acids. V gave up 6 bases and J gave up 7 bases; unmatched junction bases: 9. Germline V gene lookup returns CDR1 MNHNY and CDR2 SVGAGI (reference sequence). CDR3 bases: TGTGCCAGCAGCCCTAGCGGGGGACGGCCAAATGAGCAGTTCTTC. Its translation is CASSPSGGRPNEQFF.

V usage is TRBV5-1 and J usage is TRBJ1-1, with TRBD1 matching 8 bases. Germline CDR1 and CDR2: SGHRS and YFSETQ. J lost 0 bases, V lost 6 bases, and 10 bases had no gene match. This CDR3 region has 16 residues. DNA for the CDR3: TGCGCCAGCACCCTTGGGACAGGTATCATGAACACTGAAGCTTTCTTT. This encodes CASTLGTGIMNTEAFF.

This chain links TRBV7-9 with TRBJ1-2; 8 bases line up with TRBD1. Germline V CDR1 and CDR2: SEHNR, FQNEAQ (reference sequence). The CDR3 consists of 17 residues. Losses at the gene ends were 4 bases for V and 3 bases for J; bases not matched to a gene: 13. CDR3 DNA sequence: TGTGCCAGCAGCTCTCGCCCCCAGGCAGGGGGCGACTATGGCTACACCTTC. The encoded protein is CASSSRPQAGGDYGYTF.

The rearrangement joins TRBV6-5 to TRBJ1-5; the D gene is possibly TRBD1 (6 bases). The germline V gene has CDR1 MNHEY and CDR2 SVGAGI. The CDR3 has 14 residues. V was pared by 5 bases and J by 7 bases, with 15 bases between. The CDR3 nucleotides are TGTGCCAGCAGTAGTACAGGGATGGTGCAGCCCCAGCATTTT. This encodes CASSSTGMVQPQHF.

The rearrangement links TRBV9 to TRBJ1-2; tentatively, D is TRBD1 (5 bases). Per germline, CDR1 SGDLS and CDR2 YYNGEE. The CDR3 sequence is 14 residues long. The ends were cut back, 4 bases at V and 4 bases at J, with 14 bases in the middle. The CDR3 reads CASSSVTASYGYTF. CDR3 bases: TGTGCCAGCAGCAGCGTGACAGCTAGCTATGGCTACACCTTC.

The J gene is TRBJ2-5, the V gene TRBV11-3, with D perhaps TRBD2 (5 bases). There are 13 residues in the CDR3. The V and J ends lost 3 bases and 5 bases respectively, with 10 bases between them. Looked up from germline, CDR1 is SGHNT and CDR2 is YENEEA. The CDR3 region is CASSFGRGETQYF. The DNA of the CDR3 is TGTGCCAGCAGCTTTGGGAGAGGGGAGACCCAGTACTTC.